Below are 21 T cell receptor beta chains sequenced from a single sample in a study of blood T cells in healthy people across ages. A second PCR, run for roughly 7 to 11 cycles, used a sample-barcoded 5' primer plus a J-beta primer mix. One entry per CDR3 protein, called by TCRdb with MiXCR from the 5' RACE reads. The sample includes around 1,000,000 distinct CDR3 sequences, around two fifths of them seen just once. The sample taken for sequencing was blood. The receptors originated from a man aged 18 to 29 in good health.

This clonotype occurred a few times. This rearrangement joins TRBV30 to TRBJ2-3, with a tentative D call TRBD2 (6 bases). V was shortened by 1 base and J by 2 bases, with 10 bases between the two germline ends. The CDR3 loop spans 14 amino acids. From germline, CDR1 is GTSNPN and CDR2 SVGIG (reference sequence). CDR3 in amino acids: CAWSDGGNTDTQYF. DNA of the CDR3: TGTGCCTGGAGTGATGGGGGGAACACAGATACGCAGTATTTT.

This rearrangement joins TRBV9 to TRBJ1-2; D possibly corresponds to TRBD1 (5 bases). The CDR3 is 11 residues long. Between the trimmed V and J ends, which lost 3 bases and 8 bases, there was a span of 8 bases. Germline-derived CDR1 and CDR2 are SGDLS and YYNGEE. In nucleotides, the CDR3 is TGTGCCAGCAGCGCAGGGTTGGGCTACACCTTC. It yields the protein CASSAGLGYTF.

About this clonotype: Just one base apart from a much larger clone, this may be a read error. The rearrangement links TRBV6-1 to TRBJ1-5, with D perhaps TRBD1 (6 bases). The V gene's germline CDR1 is MNHNS and CDR2 SASEGT. The CDR3 contains 13 residues. V was trimmed by 4 bases and J by 5 bases, leaving 9 bases between them. CDR3 in DNA: TGTGCCAGCAGTGCCGACAGGTATCAGCCCCAGCATTTT. This encodes CASSADRYQPQHF.

This clonotype was seen a single time. The rearrangement links TRBV28 to TRBJ1-3; D not resolved. The CDR3 extends over 15 amino acids. The germline V and J ends were trimmed by 2 bases and 4 bases, with 12 bases remaining between them. Per the germline V gene, CDR1 is MDHEN and CDR2 is SYDVKM. DNA of the CDR3: TGTGCCAGCAGTTTAATATCCCGAGGGGGAAACACCATATATTTT. Protein product: CASSLISRGGNTIYF.

This clonotype occurred a few times. The chain has TRBV6-2 or TRBV6-3 and TRBJ2-3; tentatively, D is TRBD1 or TRBD2 (5 bases each). The CDR3 totals 15 residues. Germline V gene sequence: CDR1 MNHEY, CDR2 SVGEGT. The ends were cut back, 5 bases at V and 1 base at J, with 13 bases in the middle. CDR3 protein: CASSSGTLGTDTQYF. In DNA form, the CDR3 reads TGTGCCAGCAGTAGTGGGACCCTAGGCACAGATACGCAGTATTTT.

V usage is TRBV5-1 and J usage is TRBJ2-1, with TRBD2 identical over 7 bases. Germline lookup yields CDR1 SGHRS and CDR2 YFSETQ. There are 13 residues in the CDR3. V lost 4 bases and J lost 8; bases outside the gene matches: 6. The CDR3 loop reads CASSAGVGYEQFF. CDR3 coding DNA: TGCGCCAGCAGCGCGGGGGTTGGCTATGAGCAGTTCTTC.

This clonotype was counted a few times. This rearrangement joins TRBV4-1 to TRBJ1-1; TRBD1 matches 8 bases. Trimming removed 4 bases from V and 7 bases from J; junction bases left unmatched: 14. The CDR3 is 16 amino acids. Germline values: CDR1 MGHRA, CDR2 YSYEKL. DNA for the CDR3: TGCGCCAGCAGCCTACAAACACCCCGGACAGGGAGTGAAGCTTTCTTT. As protein: CASSLQTPRTGSEAFF.

This sequence joins TRBV2 and TRBJ2-5; D not certain. The CDR3 spans 13 residues. CDR1 SNHLY and CDR2 FYNNEI come from the germline V gene. With 8 bases removed from V and 1 base from J, the gap between germline ends came to 11 bases. The CDR3 protein is CASGLDPQETQYF. The DNA of the CDR3 is TGTGCCAGCGGGCTAGATCCCCAAGAGACCCAGTACTTC.

A note on this clonotype: Given a much more abundant clone one base away, this may be a read error. V gene TRBV6-2 or TRBV6-3 combines with J gene TRBJ2-4; D unclear. This CDR3 spans 13 amino acids. Germline V gene sequence: CDR1 MNHEY, CDR2 SVGEGT. The CDR3, as DNA: TGTGCCAGCAGTTACTCGCGCGGTGAGACCCAGTGCTTC. It specifies CASSYSRGETQCF.

The chain recombines TRBV11-2 with TRBJ1-1, with D uncertain. CDR1 is SGHAT, CDR2 FQNNGV, per germline. Trimming removed 1 base at V and 2 bases at J, with 11 bases between. The CDR3 runs to 15 residues. The CDR3: CASSLVGTINTEAFF. The CDR3 DNA reads as TGTGCCAGCAGCTTAGTTGGCACGATAAACACTGAAGCTTTCTTT.

This chain connects TRBV6-2 or TRBV6-3 to TRBJ2-1; D is uncertain. The CDR3 totals 14 residues. V was trimmed by 10 bases and J by 0 bases, leaving 13 bases between them. The germline V gene encodes CDR1 MNHEY and CDR2 SVGEGT. In nucleotides, the CDR3 is TGTGCCACTTTACAGCTAAACTCCTACAATGAGCAGTTCTTC. As protein: CATLQLNSYNEQFF.

This clonotype was found a few times. CDR3 region: CASSSTRQGEAFF. CDR3 nucleotides: TGTGCCAGCAGCTCTACTAGACAAGGTGAAGCTTTCTTT. The V gene is TRBV7-3, the J gene TRBJ1-1; no reliable D call. This CDR3 has 13 amino acids. Trimming took off 4 bases at V and 7 bases at J, with 13 bases between the two ends. Germline CDR1 reads SGHTA; CDR2 reads FQGTGA.

V is TRBV7-2 and J is TRBJ1-1, with 9 bases lining up with TRBD1. The V segment lost 5 bases and the J segment 7 bases; nucleotides outside the gene matches: 11. This CDR3 is 15 amino acids long. Germline CDR1 SGHTA, CDR2 FQGNSA. CDR3 in amino acids: CASSTQGQGKIEAFF. DNA of the CDR3: TGTGCCAGCAGCACGCAGGGACAGGGAAAGATTGAAGCTTTCTTT.

This chain joins TRBV20-1 and TRBJ1-1, with 7 bases identical to TRBD1. The trim removed 5 bases at V and 6 bases at J, leaving 3 bases unmatched. The CDR3 sequence is 11 residues long. Germline CDR1 and CDR2: DFQATT and SNEGSKA (reference sequence). The CDR3 here is CSAAQGAEAFF. The DNA for the CDR3 is TGCAGTGCTGCTCAGGGGGCTGAAGCTTTCTTT.

The CDR3 nucleotides are TGTGCCAGCAACCTCTTGGACTACGTTCGGGATGAGCAGTTCTTC. It translates to CASNLLDYVRDEQFF. J is TRBJ2-1 and V is TRBV2; TRBD2 is a possible D gene (6 bases). The germline V gene encodes CDR1 SNHLY and CDR2 FYNNEI. Between the trimmed V and J ends, which lost 7 bases and 8 bases, there was a span of 21 bases. There are 15 residues in the CDR3.

This rearrangement joins TRBV20-1 to TRBJ2-7; D gene ambiguous. V was shortened by 3 bases and J by 2 bases, with 17 bases between the two germline ends. This CDR3 is built from 15 residues. Germline-derived CDR1 and CDR2 are DFQATT and SNEGSKA (reference sequence). CDR3 sequence reads: CSARGKYFSTYEQYF. CDR3 in DNA: TGCAGTGCTAGGGGGAAGTACTTCTCAACCTACGAGCAGTACTTC.

This clonotype appeared a few times. The chain recombines TRBV27 with TRBJ2-2; D not resolved. Looked up from germline, CDR1 is MNHEY and CDR2 is SMNVEV (reference sequence). There are 13 residues in the CDR3. Trimming took 6 bases from V and 6 from J, leaving 11 bases between them. The CDR3 protein is CASSHRYSGELFF. In DNA form, the CDR3 reads TGTGCCAGCAGCCATAGGTACTCCGGGGAGCTGTTTTTT.

CDR3 sequence: CASSLHWSIKPQHF. In DNA form, the CDR3 reads TGTGCCAGCAGCTTACACTGGTCAATCAAGCCCCAGCATTTT. V is TRBV5-8 and J is TRBJ1-5; no clear D gene. V was cut by 2 bases and J by 8 bases, with 14 bases left in between. Per germline, CDR1 SGHTS and CDR2 YDEGEE. The CDR3 is 14 residues long.

This clonotype was picked up a small number of times. The chain has TRBV7-2 and TRBJ1-2; 7 bases align to TRBD1. This CDR3 spans 16 amino acids. Trimming removed 1 base from V and 2 bases from J; junction bases left unmatched: 7. Per the germline V gene, CDR1 is SGHTA and CDR2 is FQGNSA. The chain's CDR3 is CASSLDQGVSNYGYTF. The CDR3 DNA sequence: TGTGCCAGCAGCTTAGACCAGGGGGTTTCGAACTATGGCTACACCTTC.

The J gene is TRBJ2-1, the V gene TRBV7-2, with 9 bases aligning to TRBD1. TRBJ2-7 matches the DNA end more closely, so the J call is doubtful. The CDR3 has 15 amino acids. Germline CDR1 is SGHTA and CDR2 is FQGNSA. This CDR3 is CASSLTGQGHYEQYF. CDR3 coding DNA: TGTGCCAGCAGCTTGACGGGACAGGGCCACTACGAGCAGTACTTC.

This clonotype was detected only a few times. This chain uses TRBV12-3 or TRBV12-4 with TRBJ1-2; the D gene is possibly TRBD1 (6 bases). The length of the CDR3 is 12 residues. Trimming shortened V by 8 bases and J by 7 bases, and 14 bases separated the two germline ends. The CDR3, as DNA: TGTGCCAGCGGACAAAACAGGGCTGGCTACACCTTC. Amino acid sequence: CASGQNRAGYTF.